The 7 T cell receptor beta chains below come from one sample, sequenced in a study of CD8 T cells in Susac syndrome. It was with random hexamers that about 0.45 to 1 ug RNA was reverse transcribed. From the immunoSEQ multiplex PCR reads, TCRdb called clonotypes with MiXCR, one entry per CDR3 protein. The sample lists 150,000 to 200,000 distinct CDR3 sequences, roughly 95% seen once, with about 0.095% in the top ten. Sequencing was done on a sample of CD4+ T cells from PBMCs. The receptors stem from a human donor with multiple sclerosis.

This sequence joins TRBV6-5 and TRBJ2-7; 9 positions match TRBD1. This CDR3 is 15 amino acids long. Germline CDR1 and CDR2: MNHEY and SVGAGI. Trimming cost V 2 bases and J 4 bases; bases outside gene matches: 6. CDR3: CASSYVGTGLYEQYF. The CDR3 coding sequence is TGTGCCAGCAGTTACGTCGGGACAGGGCTTTACGAGCAGTACTTC.

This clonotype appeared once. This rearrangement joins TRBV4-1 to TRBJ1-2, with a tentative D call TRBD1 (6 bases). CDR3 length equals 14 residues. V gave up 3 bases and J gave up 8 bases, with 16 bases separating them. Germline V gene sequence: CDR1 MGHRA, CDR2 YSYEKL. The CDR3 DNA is TGCGCCAGCAGCCAGGACCCGGACAGCTTCGGCTACACCTTC. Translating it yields CASSQDPDSFGYTF.

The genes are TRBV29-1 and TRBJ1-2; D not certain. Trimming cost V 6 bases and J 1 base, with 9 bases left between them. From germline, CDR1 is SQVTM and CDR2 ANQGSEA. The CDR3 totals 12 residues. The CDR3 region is CSVAADNYGYTF. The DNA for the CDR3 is TGCAGCGTAGCGGCAGATAACTATGGCTACACCTTC.

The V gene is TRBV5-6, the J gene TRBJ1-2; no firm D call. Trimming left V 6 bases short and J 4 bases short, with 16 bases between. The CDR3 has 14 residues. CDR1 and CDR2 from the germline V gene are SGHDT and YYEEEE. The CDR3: CASTLFGPSYGYTF. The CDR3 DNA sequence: TGTGCCAGCACCCTCTTTGGGCCCAGCTATGGCTACACCTTC.

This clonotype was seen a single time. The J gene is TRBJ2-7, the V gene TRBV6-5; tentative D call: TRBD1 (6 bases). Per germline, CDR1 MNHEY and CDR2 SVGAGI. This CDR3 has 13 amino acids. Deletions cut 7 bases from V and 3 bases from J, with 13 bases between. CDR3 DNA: TGTGCCAGCACTGGGACATCTAACTACGAGCAGTACTTC. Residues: CASTGTSNYEQYF.

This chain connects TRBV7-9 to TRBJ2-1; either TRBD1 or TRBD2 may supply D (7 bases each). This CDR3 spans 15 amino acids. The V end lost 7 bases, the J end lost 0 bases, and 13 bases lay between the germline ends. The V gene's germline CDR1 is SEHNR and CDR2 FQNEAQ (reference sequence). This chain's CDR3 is CASTQRDSSYNEQFF. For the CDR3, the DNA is TGTGCCAGCACCCAGCGGGACAGCTCCTACAATGAGCAGTTCTTC.

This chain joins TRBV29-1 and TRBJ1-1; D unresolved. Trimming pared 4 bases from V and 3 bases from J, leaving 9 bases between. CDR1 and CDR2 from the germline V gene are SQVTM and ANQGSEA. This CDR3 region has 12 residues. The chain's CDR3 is CSVGEWDTEAFF. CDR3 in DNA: TGCAGCGTTGGTGAGTGGGACACTGAAGCTTTCTTT.